This T cell receptor (beta chain) was observed in a study of T cells in Graves' hyperthyroidism and ophthalmopathy. General study findings and limits: Most expanded thyroid clonotypes above 0.001 recurred in blood. Onset of ophthalmopathy came a median 6.5 months after the model predicted it.

In this sample, this clonotype turned up many times. The antigen is not known. Researchers amplified the TCR beta CDR3 regions from RNA transcripts. First-round RT-PCR of the TCR CDR3 relied on the HTBI primer set. From the multiplex PCR reads, TCRdb called clonotypes with MiXCR, one entry per CDR3 protein. The repertoire holds 250,000 or so distinct CDR3 sequences, with over 15% as singletons. Out of over 7.5 ml of fresh peripheral blood came the PBMCs. CDR3 length: 17 residues. Germline V gives CDR1 LNHDA, CDR2 SQIVND (reference sequence). The junction had 8 bases not matched to a gene; V was cut back by 4 bases and J by 2 bases.

The clonotype comes from a woman aged 18-30 years with Graves' ophthalmopathy. Sequencing was carried out using blood. This chain uses TRBV19 with TRBJ2-2; 9 bases align to TRBD2. In DNA, the CDR3 is TGTGCCAGTAGTAGAAGAGCGGGGGGCTCCAACACCGGGGAGCTGTTTTTT. Protein sequence: CASSRRAGGSNTGELFF.